This T cell receptor beta chain was captured in a study of blood T cell repertoires in COVID-19. Background on the study: Sources were T cells, B-cell-depleted T cells, or PBMCs; the material itself was cDNA or gDNA.

The CDR3 has 13 residues. Trimming at V came to 6 bases and at J to 0 bases, leaving 0 bases not matched to a gene. Looked up from germline, CDR1 is MNHNY and CDR2 is SVGAGI (reference sequence). How the authors handled the data: The assay estimated nucleated cells by amplifying reference gene primers. The table came from immunoSEQ multiplex PCR; TCRdb's copy has only in-frame clones and leaves some out. V, J and clone size derive from that table, while D and trimming were established from the DNA sequence. This repertoire shows approximately 310,000 clones, 70% to 90% found once; its top ten account for 2.2%. Which cohort a participant joined came from the clinical history participants gave. Recovered participants had two consecutive negative NP/OP PCR tests, healthcare professional clearance, or symptom resolution.

This TCR was sampled from a man aged 25 to 40 who had recovered from COVID-19. The sample consisted of PBMCs or T cells enriched from blood (not recorded which). The chain uses TRBV6-6 and TRBJ1-2, with 8 bases matching TRBD1. For the CDR3, the DNA is TGTGCCAGCAGGGGACAGGCTAACTATGGCTACACCTTC. This codes for CASRGQANYGYTF.